This TCR beta chain was identified in a study of blood T cell repertoires in COVID-19. The table lists this clone with a few counts. Per the original data handling: How many nucleated cells were present was estimated from reference gene primer amplification. Only in-frame clones appear in the TCRdb table, and some are missing; sequencing was by immunoSEQ multiplex PCR. The V and J calls and clone size come from that table; D and trimming were worked out from the DNA. The sample gives roughly 250,000 clones, 80% to 85% of which show up once; 1.5% to 1.9% is in the top ten. Deletions cut 8 bases from V and 5 bases from J, with 24 bases between. The germline V gene has CDR1 LGHNA and CDR2 YNFKEQ. The CDR3 covers 16 residues.

The source is a woman aged 40-49 years who had recovered from COVID-19. The chain couples TRBV4-2 to TRBJ1-1, with D uncertain. Sequencing used peripheral blood. The CDR3 DNA follows: TGTGCCAGCCTCTCACTAGGATCCGGGCGGAGGACTGAAGCTTTCTTT. This codes for CASLSLGSGRRTEAFF.